Listed below are T cell receptor beta chains from one sample, sequenced in a study of blood T cell repertoires in COVID-19. The method was immunoSEQ multiplex PCR; TCRdb's version includes in-frame clones alone and lacks a portion of them. This table holds a few hundred thousand clones, around 89% found once. Sequencing was performed on PBMCs or T cells enriched from blood (not recorded which). All receptors derive from a woman aged 45-60 years who had recovered from COVID-19. Each CDR3 is given with its conserved first and last residue. The D gene is left open where the match is weak. A row's size may be missing; if present it is once, few, many or a size class.

v_call: TRBV7-8; clone_size: NA; j_call: TRBJ1-6; d_call: TRBD1; cdr3_nt: TGTGCCAGCAGCAACAGGGGAGTAGATAATTCACCCCTCCACTTT; cdr3_aa: CASSNRGVDNSPLHF
v_call: TRBV27; clone_size: once; j_call: TRBJ2-1; d_call: NA; cdr3_nt: TGTGCCAGCAGCAGAGGCGTAATTCAGTTCTTC; cdr3_aa: CASSRGVIQFF
v_call: TRBV5-8; clone_size: NA; j_call: TRBJ2-1; d_call: TRBD2; cdr3_nt: TGTGCCAGCAACCTTGGGACTAGGACTAGAAACAATGAGCAGTTCTTC; cdr3_aa: CASNLGTRTRNNEQFF
v_call: TRBV30; clone_size: once; j_call: TRBJ1-5; d_call: TRBD1; cdr3_nt: TGTGCCTGGAGCCGAGACAGGGTAGATCAGCCCCAGCATTTT; cdr3_aa: CAWSRDRVDQPQHF
v_call: TRBV7-9; clone_size: NA; j_call: TRBJ1-6; d_call: NA; cdr3_nt: TGTGCCAGCAGCATAAACAGGGATTCACCCCTCCACTTT; cdr3_aa: CASSINRDSPLHF
v_call: TRBV7-2; clone_size: NA; j_call: TRBJ2-7; d_call: TRBD2; cdr3_nt: TGTGCCAGCAGCTTAGGCGGGAGTCTACGCGAGCAGTACTTC; cdr3_aa: CASSLGGSLREQYF
v_call: TRBV7-2; clone_size: NA; j_call: TRBJ1-3; d_call: NA; cdr3_nt: TGTGCCAGCAGCTTAGACAACAGAAACACCATATATTTT; cdr3_aa: CASSLDNRNTIYF
v_call: TRBV7-9; clone_size: NA; j_call: TRBJ1-1; d_call: NA; cdr3_nt: TGTGCCAGCAGCTTAGAGGCAGGGCCGAACACTGAAGCTTTCTTT; cdr3_aa: CASSLEAGPNTEAFF
v_call: TRBV20-1; clone_size: NA; j_call: TRBJ2-1; d_call: TRBD2; cdr3_nt: TGCAGTGCTAGTAGGACTAGCGGGCCGCTATCGGAGCAGTTCTTC; cdr3_aa: CSASRTSGPLSEQFF
v_call: TRBV27; clone_size: NA; j_call: TRBJ1-1; d_call: NA; cdr3_nt: TGTGCCAGCAGTTTTCAGGGGCGGCAGGCTTTCTTT; cdr3_aa: CASSFQGRQAFF
v_call: TRBV7-9; clone_size: NA; j_call: TRBJ1-1; d_call: TRBD1; cdr3_nt: TGTGCCAGCAGCTTATCTGGGACAGGGCGGGAAGCTTTCTTT; cdr3_aa: CASSLSGTGREAFF
v_call: TRBV19; clone_size: NA; j_call: TRBJ2-1; d_call: TRBD2; cdr3_nt: TGTGCCAGTAGCTCTAGCGGGCTTAACAATGAGCAGTTCTTC; cdr3_aa: CASSSSGLNNEQFF
v_call: TRBV7-3; clone_size: NA; j_call: TRBJ2-7; d_call: TRBD1; cdr3_nt: TGTGCCAGCAGCCCAAGGGGCGGACAGGACGAGCAGTACTTC; cdr3_aa: CASSPRGGQDEQYF
v_call: TRBV4-1; clone_size: NA; j_call: TRBJ2-2; d_call: TRBD1; cdr3_nt: TGCGCCAGCAGCCGGACAGGGAACGCGGGCGGGGAGCTGTTTTTT; cdr3_aa: CASSRTGNAGGELFF
v_call: TRBV19; clone_size: NA; j_call: TRBJ2-3; d_call: TRBD2; cdr3_nt: TGTGCCACCAGGACTAGCGGGAGAGGGGCAGATACGCAGTATTTT; cdr3_aa: CATRTSGRGADTQYF
v_call: TRBV6-2/TRBV6-3; clone_size: NA; j_call: TRBJ2-1; d_call: TRBD1; cdr3_nt: TGTGCCAGCAGTTCCTTGGGACAGGGCTTCAATGAGCAGTTCTTC; cdr3_aa: CASSSLGQGFNEQFF
v_call: TRBV19; clone_size: NA; j_call: TRBJ1-2; d_call: TRBD1; cdr3_nt: TGTGCCAGTAGTAAACAGGGGGCAGATGGCTACACCTTC; cdr3_aa: CASSKQGADGYTF
v_call: TRBV4-2; clone_size: NA; j_call: TRBJ2-7; d_call: NA; cdr3_nt: TGTGCCAGCAGCCAAGGGAGTAAGGGGTACGAGCAGTACTTC; cdr3_aa: CASSQGSKGYEQYF
v_call: TRBV4-1; clone_size: NA; j_call: TRBJ1-2; d_call: TRBD1; cdr3_nt: TGCGCCAGCAGCCAGCCTTTCCTTCGGGACAGGGGAGATGGCTACACCTTC; cdr3_aa: CASSQPFLRDRGDGYTF
v_call: TRBV29-1; clone_size: NA; j_call: TRBJ2-5; d_call: TRBD2; cdr3_nt: TGCAGCGTTCATCACTCGGGAGGGCCAGAGACCCAGTACTTC; cdr3_aa: CSVHHSGGPETQYF
v_call: TRBV28; clone_size: NA; j_call: TRBJ1-5; d_call: NA; cdr3_nt: TGTGCCAGCAACAGATTTAGCAATCAGCCCCAGCATTTT; cdr3_aa: CASNRFSNQPQHF
v_call: TRBV6-5; clone_size: NA; j_call: TRBJ1-1; d_call: NA; cdr3_nt: TGTGCCAGCACCCCAAGGGGTCGGAACACTGAAGCTTTCTTT; cdr3_aa: CASTPRGRNTEAFF
v_call: TRBV5-4; clone_size: NA; j_call: TRBJ1-2; d_call: TRBD1; cdr3_nt: TGTGCCAGCAGTGTCACGGACAGGGGAGGCTACACCTTC; cdr3_aa: CASSVTDRGGYTF
v_call: TRBV18; clone_size: NA; j_call: TRBJ1-3; d_call: NA; cdr3_nt: TGTGCCAGCTCACCCGACCAATCAGGGAACTCTGGAAACACCATATATTTT; cdr3_aa: CASSPDQSGNSGNTIYF
v_call: TRBV27; clone_size: NA; j_call: TRBJ1-5; d_call: NA; cdr3_nt: TGTGCCAGCAGCCCTGACGGCAGGAGGTATCAGCCCCAGCATTTT; cdr3_aa: CASSPDGRRYQPQHF
v_call: TRBV5-6; clone_size: NA; j_call: TRBJ1-2; d_call: TRBD1; cdr3_nt: TGTGCCAGCAGCTTACAGGGGGTGAACTATGGCTACACCTTC; cdr3_aa: CASSLQGVNYGYTF
v_call: TRBV9; clone_size: NA; j_call: TRBJ2-7; d_call: TRBD2; cdr3_nt: TGTGCCAGCAGCTCCCGGGGGGGGGACCCGCCTGGAGAGCAGTACTTC; cdr3_aa: CASSSRGGDPPGEQYF
v_call: TRBV28; clone_size: few; j_call: TRBJ1-2; d_call: TRBD1; cdr3_nt: TGTGCCAGCAGCCTACCGGGACAGGGGGCGAGTGGCTACACCTTC; cdr3_aa: CASSLPGQGASGYTF
v_call: TRBV9; clone_size: NA; j_call: TRBJ1-1; d_call: NA; cdr3_nt: TGTGCCAGCAGCGTAAGCGGCCAGTCTTTCGGAATCACTGAAGCTTTCTTT; cdr3_aa: CASSVSGQSFGITEAFF
v_call: TRBV4-3; clone_size: NA; j_call: TRBJ2-1; d_call: NA; cdr3_nt: TGCGCCAGCAGCCGCGGATTTGGGGAGAGCTCCTACAATGAGCAGTTCTTC; cdr3_aa: CASSRGFGESSYNEQFF
v_call: TRBV27; clone_size: NA; j_call: TRBJ2-1; d_call: NA; cdr3_nt: TGTGCCAGCAGTCCCCACCGGGGTAGCGGCTCCCAAGATGAGCAGTTCTTC; cdr3_aa: CASSPHRGSGSQDEQFF
v_call: TRBV28; clone_size: once; j_call: TRBJ2-7; d_call: NA; cdr3_nt: TGTGCCAGCAAGGAGCTCATCACCTACGAGCAGTACTTC; cdr3_aa: CASKELITYEQYF
v_call: TRBV4-2; clone_size: NA; j_call: TRBJ2-5; d_call: TRBD2; cdr3_nt: TGTGCCAGCAGCCAACTTCTGGGGACTAGCGGGAGTTTTCGGGAGACCCAGTACTTC; cdr3_aa: CASSQLLGTSGSFRETQYF
v_call: TRBV6-5; clone_size: NA; j_call: TRBJ2-2; d_call: TRBD1; cdr3_nt: TGTGCCAGCAGCCTTGGACAGGGGGCAGGCGGGGAGCTGTTTTTT; cdr3_aa: CASSLGQGAGGELFF
v_call: TRBV29-1; clone_size: NA; j_call: TRBJ2-2; d_call: TRBD2; cdr3_nt: TGTATAGCGGGGAAAAACACCGGGGAGCTGTTTTTT; cdr3_aa: CIAGKNTGELFF
v_call: TRBV18; clone_size: NA; j_call: TRBJ1-2; d_call: TRBD1; cdr3_nt: TGTGCCAGCTCACCAGCCCGGGACAGCTATGGCTACACCTTC; cdr3_aa: CASSPARDSYGYTF
v_call: TRBV24-1; clone_size: NA; j_call: TRBJ2-7; d_call: TRBD2; cdr3_nt: TGTGCCACCAGTGACACCGGACTAGCGGGGGCCTACGAGCAGTACTTC; cdr3_aa: CATSDTGLAGAYEQYF
v_call: TRBV19; clone_size: NA; j_call: TRBJ1-5; d_call: TRBD1; cdr3_nt: TGTGCCAGTAGTGTATACAGGGGGGACGGTCAGCCCCAGCATTTT; cdr3_aa: CASSVYRGDGQPQHF
v_call: TRBV18; clone_size: NA; j_call: TRBJ1-4; d_call: TRBD1; cdr3_nt: TGTGCCAGCTCACCCGGGACAGGGGTCGAAAAACTGTTTTTT; cdr3_aa: CASSPGTGVEKLFF
v_call: TRBV4-1; clone_size: NA; j_call: TRBJ2-1; d_call: NA; cdr3_nt: TGCGCCAGCAGCCACCCCACGACCTCCGGACAATTGACTGAGCAGTTCTTC; cdr3_aa: CASSHPTTSGQLTEQFF
v_call: TRBV28; clone_size: few; j_call: TRBJ1-2; d_call: TRBD1; cdr3_nt: TGTGCCAGCAGTTTATCAGGGGGCAATGGCTACACCTTC; cdr3_aa: CASSLSGGNGYTF
v_call: TRBV5-1; clone_size: once; j_call: TRBJ2-7; d_call: NA; cdr3_nt: TGCGCCAGCAGCTCCGGACAGTCGGGTACCTACGAGCAGTACTTC; cdr3_aa: CASSSGQSGTYEQYF
v_call: TRBV7-3; clone_size: NA; j_call: TRBJ2-2; d_call: NA; cdr3_nt: TGTGCCAGCAGCTTGAGAGTAAACACCGGGGAGCTGTTTTTT; cdr3_aa: CASSLRVNTGELFF
v_call: TRBV29-1; clone_size: NA; j_call: TRBJ1-1; d_call: TRBD1; cdr3_nt: TGCAGCGTAGGACAGGGGGCAAAGACTGAAGCTTTCTTT; cdr3_aa: CSVGQGAKTEAFF
v_call: TRBV6-2/TRBV6-3; clone_size: few; j_call: TRBJ2-5; d_call: NA; cdr3_nt: TGTGCCAGCAGTTCAGGGACACATTACCAAGAGACCCAGTACTTC; cdr3_aa: CASSSGTHYQETQYF
v_call: TRBV13; clone_size: NA; j_call: TRBJ2-2; d_call: NA; cdr3_nt: TGTGCCAGCAGGCCCCGAATTAGCGGAGCGACCGGGGAGCTGTTTTTT; cdr3_aa: CASRPRISGATGELFF
v_call: TRBV11-2; clone_size: NA; j_call: TRBJ2-2; d_call: NA; cdr3_nt: TGTGCCAGCAGCTTGGCTCAAAGGGAGCTGTTTTTT; cdr3_aa: CASSLAQRELFF
v_call: TRBV28; clone_size: NA; j_call: TRBJ2-5; d_call: NA; cdr3_nt: TGTGCCAGCAGTCCCCAGCGTTTCCAAGAGACCCAGTACTTC; cdr3_aa: CASSPQRFQETQYF
v_call: TRBV7-3; clone_size: once; j_call: TRBJ2-3; d_call: TRBD1; cdr3_nt: TGTGCCAGCAGCCTGGACAGGGGAGGGCCAGATACGCAGTATTTT; cdr3_aa: CASSLDRGGPDTQYF
v_call: TRBV5-1; clone_size: NA; j_call: TRBJ2-1; d_call: TRBD2; cdr3_nt: TGCGCCAGCATCCCCGGGACTAGCGCCCTGACCCACAATGAGCAGTTCTTC; cdr3_aa: CASIPGTSALTHNEQFF
v_call: TRBV5-1; clone_size: NA; j_call: TRBJ1-1; d_call: TRBD1; cdr3_nt: TGCGCCAGCAGCACGGGACAGTCGAACACTGAAGCTTTCTTT; cdr3_aa: CASSTGQSNTEAFF
v_call: TRBV6-2/TRBV6-3; clone_size: NA; j_call: TRBJ1-5; d_call: NA; cdr3_nt: TGTGCCAGCAGTTACCGAAGAAAGGGGGGGGATCAGCCCCAGCATTTT; cdr3_aa: CASSYRRKGGDQPQHF
v_call: TRBV27; clone_size: NA; j_call: TRBJ2-7; d_call: TRBD2; cdr3_nt: TGTGCCAGCAGCTCCCTAGCGGGATCACGGGGCGAGCAGTACTTC; cdr3_aa: CASSSLAGSRGEQYF
v_call: TRBV29-1; clone_size: NA; j_call: TRBJ2-1; d_call: NA; cdr3_nt: TGCAGCGTTGAAGACCCTAACCGCGGTGAGCAGTTCTTC; cdr3_aa: CSVEDPNRGEQFF
v_call: TRBV2; clone_size: NA; j_call: TRBJ2-1; d_call: TRBD2; cdr3_nt: TGTGCCAGCAGTGAGCGACTAGCGGGAGCGAATGAGCAGTTCTTC; cdr3_aa: CASSERLAGANEQFF